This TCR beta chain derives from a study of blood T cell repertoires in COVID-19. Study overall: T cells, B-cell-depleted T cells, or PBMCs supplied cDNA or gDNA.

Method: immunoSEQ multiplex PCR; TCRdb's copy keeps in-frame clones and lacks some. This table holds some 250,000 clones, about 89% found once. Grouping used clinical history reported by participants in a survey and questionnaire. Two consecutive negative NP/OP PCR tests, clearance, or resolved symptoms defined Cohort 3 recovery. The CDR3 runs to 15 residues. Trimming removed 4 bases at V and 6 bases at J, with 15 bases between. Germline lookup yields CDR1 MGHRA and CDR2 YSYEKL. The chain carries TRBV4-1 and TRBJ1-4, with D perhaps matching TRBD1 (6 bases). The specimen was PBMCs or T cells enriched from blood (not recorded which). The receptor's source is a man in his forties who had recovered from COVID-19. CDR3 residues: CASSLQPRQDEKLFF. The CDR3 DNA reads TGCGCCAGCAGCCTACAACCCAGACAGGATGAAAAACTGTTTTTT.